This T cell receptor beta chain was profiled in a study of cytotoxic CD8 clonotypes in ibrutinib-treated CLL. Assay used: immunoSEQ multiplex PCR; TCRdb lists only in-frame clones, some missing. The sample records 23,000 or so clones, about 75% being singletons. The CDR3 is 12 residues long. Trimming cost V 0 bases and J 11 bases; bases outside gene matches: 4. Germline V lookup: CDR1 SGHDT, CDR2 YYEEEE. The sequences come from PBMCs, collected after 24 months of ibrutinib treatment. This clonotype was obtained from a human donor with chronic lymphocytic leukemia. J is TRBJ2-7 and V is TRBV5-6, with 8 bases aligning to TRBD1. CDR3 sequence reads: CASSLGPGGEYF. CDR3 DNA: TGTGCCAGCAGCTTGGGCCCAGGGGGCGAGTACTTC.